These T cell receptor beta chains were read from a single sample in a study of blood T cell repertoires in COVID-19. Libraries were prepared by immunoSEQ multiplex PCR; TCRdb keeps only in-frame clonotypes and omits some of them. The sample includes 350,000 to 450,000 clones, roughly 84% of them seen just once. Sequenced input: PBMCs or T cells enriched from blood (not recorded which). These receptors all come from a woman aged 18-30 years who had been exposed to COVID-19. The CDR3 runs from the conserved cysteine through the conserved F or W. The D gene is left open where the match is weak. Some rows mark clone size as missing; the rest say once, few, many or name a class of expanded clone.

V	J	D	size	DNA	CDR3
TRBV25-1	TRBJ1-2	NA	NA	TGTGCCAGCAGTGAATACAGGTTAACCTATGGCTACACCTTC	CASSEYRLTYGYTF
TRBV6-5	TRBJ1-1	TRBD1	NA	TGTGCCAGCAGCTACAGGGGGCGGGAGAACACTGAAGCTTTCTTT	CASSYRGRENTEAFF
TRBV2	TRBJ2-5	TRBD2	NA	TGTGCCAGCAGGGCCGGGACTAGCGGGGAAGAGACCCAGTACTTC	CASRAGTSGEETQYF
TRBV27	TRBJ2-1	NA	NA	TGTGCCAGCAGTCAGGGGACGTGGGGTGGAAATGAGCAGTTCTTC	CASSQGTWGGNEQFF
TRBV5-4	TRBJ2-1	NA	once	TGTGCCAGCAGCTTGGTTTTGGGGTCGGGGGCCTACAATGAGCAGTTCTTC	CASSLVLGSGAYNEQFF
TRBV7-3	TRBJ1-6	NA	many	TGTGCCAGCAGTCAGGGCCCCTCCTATAATTCACCCCTCCACTTT	CASSQGPSYNSPLHF
TRBV6-5	TRBJ1-2	NA	NA	TGTGCCAGCACCCACCCGGACAAGCCAAATGCCTACACCTTC	CASTHPDKPNAYTF
TRBV5-6	TRBJ2-7	TRBD1	NA	TGTGCCAGCTCCGAGAGCCCGAGGGACAGCTACGAGCAGTACTTC	CASSESPRDSYEQYF
TRBV10-3	TRBJ2-4	NA	NA	TGTGCCATCAGCTGGGAGGGGGACATTCAGTACTTC	CAISWEGDIQYF
TRBV28	TRBJ1-5	NA	few	TGTGCCAGCAGTTTATTGGGCAGTCAGCCCCAGCATTTT	CASSLLGSQPQHF
TRBV4-3	TRBJ2-7	TRBD1	NA	TGCGCCAGCAGCCCCATTTCAGGGGGTTACTACGAGCAGTACTTC	CASSPISGGYYEQYF
TRBV24-1	TRBJ2-1	TRBD1	NA	TGTGCCACCAGTGACAACCGGGACAGCCATGAGCAGTTCTTC	CATSDNRDSHEQFF
TRBV7-9	TRBJ2-7	TRBD2	NA	TGTGCCAGCAGCTTAGGGAGCGGGAGTAAATACGAGCAGTACTTC	CASSLGSGSKYEQYF
TRBV10-3	TRBJ2-1	NA	NA	TGTGCCATCTATAGCGGCCCCGTAGATGAGCAGTTCTTC	CAIYSGPVDEQFF
TRBV25-1	TRBJ2-5	NA	few	TGTGCCAGCAGTGATGGGAGGAGAGAGACCCAGTACTTC	CASSDGRRETQYF
TRBV7-2	TRBJ1-6	NA	NA	TGTGCCAGCAGCGTAGGGCCTCCAGGGAATTCACCCCTCCACTTT	CASSVGPPGNSPLHF